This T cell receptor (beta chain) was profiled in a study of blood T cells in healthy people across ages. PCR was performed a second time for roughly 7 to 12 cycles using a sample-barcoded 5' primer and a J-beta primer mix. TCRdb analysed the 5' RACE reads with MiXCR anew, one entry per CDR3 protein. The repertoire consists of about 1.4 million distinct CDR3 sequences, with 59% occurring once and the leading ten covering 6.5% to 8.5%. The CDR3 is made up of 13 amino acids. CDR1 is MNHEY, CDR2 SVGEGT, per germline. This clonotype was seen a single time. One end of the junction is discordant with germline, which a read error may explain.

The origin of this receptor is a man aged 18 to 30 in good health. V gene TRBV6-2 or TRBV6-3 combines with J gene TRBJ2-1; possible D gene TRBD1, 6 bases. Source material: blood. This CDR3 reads CVSMEGGPYEQFF. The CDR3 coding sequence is TGTGTCAGCATGGAAGGGGGACCTTATGAGCAGTTCTTC.